The 7 T cell receptor beta chains given below trace back to one sample, sequenced in a study of identical twins. TCRdb passed the 5' RACE reads through MiXCR, listing each CDR3 protein once. The profile shows 1.5 million or so distinct CDR3 sequences, 25% to 35% of them singletons. Sample: cord blood. The receptors stem from a newborn girl in good health.

This chain links TRBV7-9 with TRBJ1-1; D possibly corresponds to TRBD1 (6 bases). V shed 2 bases and J shed 4 bases, with 23 bases lying between them. The CDR3 covers 18 residues. Germline loops: CDR1 SEHNR, CDR2 FQNEAQ (reference sequence). Here the CDR3 DNA reads TGTGCCAGCAGCTTAACGCCTCGGACGAGGGGGGAACCCACTGAAGCTTTCTTT. It specifies CASSLTPRTRGEPTEAFF.

Only a few counts were recorded for this clonotype. This chain links TRBV27 with TRBJ1-2; D possibly corresponds to TRBD1 (5 bases). CDR1 is MNHEY and CDR2 is SMNVEV in the germline V gene (reference sequence). V lost 1 base and J lost 8, with 11 bases in between. The CDR3 sequence is 13 residues long. DNA of the CDR3: TGTGCCAGCAGTTTATATGGCGGGGGGGGCTACACCTTC. Protein product: CASSLYGGGGYTF.

The rearrangement links TRBV14 to TRBJ2-3; possibly TRBD1 or TRBD2 for D (5 bases each). The V gene's germline CDR1 is SGHDN and CDR2 FVKESK. The ends were cut back, 3 bases at V and 0 bases at J, with 13 bases in the middle. The length of the CDR3 is 16 residues. The chain's CDR3 is CASSQLRDPSTDTQYF. For the CDR3, the DNA is TGTGCCAGCAGCCAGCTCCGGGACCCAAGCACAGATACGCAGTATTTT. Full variable domain (missing parts from reference TRBV14 and TRBJ2-3): EAGVTQFPSHSVIEKGQTVTLRCDPISGHDNLYWYRRVMGKEIKFLLHFVKESKQDESGMPNNRFLAERTGGTYSTLKVQPAELEDSGVYFCASSQLRDPSTDTQYFGPGTRLTVL.

The V gene is TRBV12-3 or TRBV12-4, the J gene TRBJ2-7; 9 nucleotides line up with TRBD2. The V gene end was trimmed by 3 bases and the J gene end by 2 bases; junction bases not matched to a gene: 5. This CDR3 spans 15 amino acids. The CDR3 here is CASSLRRGGTYEQYF. The CDR3 DNA reads TGTGCCAGCAGTTTGAGGCGGGGGGGTACCTACGAGCAGTACTTC.

This clonotype was observed once. The genes are TRBV5-4 and TRBJ2-5; 14 positions match TRBD2. The CDR3 is 16 residues long. Germline V gene lookup returns CDR1 SGHNT and CDR2 YYREEE (reference sequence). The V gene end was trimmed by 4 bases and the J gene end by 11 bases; junction bases not matched to a gene: 13. The CDR3 DNA is TGTGCCAGCAGCCCGGGACTAGCGGGGGCCTACAATGAGCAGTACTTC. Protein product: CASSPGLAGAYNEQYF.

This clonotype showed up just a few times. The V and J genes are TRBV4-1 and TRBJ1-6; the D is unclear. This CDR3 is 13 amino acids long. V was trimmed by 6 bases and J by 6 bases, leaving 9 bases between them. Germline V gives CDR1 MGHRA, CDR2 YSYEKL. CDR3 in DNA: TGCGCCAGCAGTACCGGTTCTAATTCACCCCTCCACTTT. Its protein product is CASSTGSNSPLHF.

The gene calls are TRBV5-1 and TRBJ1-2; TRBD1 agrees at 8 bases. The V segment lost 4 bases and the J segment 4 bases; nucleotides outside the gene matches: 6. The CDR3 contains 14 residues. Germline CDR1 and CDR2: SGHRS and YFSETQ. The CDR3 DNA reads TGCGCCAGCAGCGAGCGGGGACAGGTCTATGGCTACACCTTC. This encodes CASSERGQVYGYTF.